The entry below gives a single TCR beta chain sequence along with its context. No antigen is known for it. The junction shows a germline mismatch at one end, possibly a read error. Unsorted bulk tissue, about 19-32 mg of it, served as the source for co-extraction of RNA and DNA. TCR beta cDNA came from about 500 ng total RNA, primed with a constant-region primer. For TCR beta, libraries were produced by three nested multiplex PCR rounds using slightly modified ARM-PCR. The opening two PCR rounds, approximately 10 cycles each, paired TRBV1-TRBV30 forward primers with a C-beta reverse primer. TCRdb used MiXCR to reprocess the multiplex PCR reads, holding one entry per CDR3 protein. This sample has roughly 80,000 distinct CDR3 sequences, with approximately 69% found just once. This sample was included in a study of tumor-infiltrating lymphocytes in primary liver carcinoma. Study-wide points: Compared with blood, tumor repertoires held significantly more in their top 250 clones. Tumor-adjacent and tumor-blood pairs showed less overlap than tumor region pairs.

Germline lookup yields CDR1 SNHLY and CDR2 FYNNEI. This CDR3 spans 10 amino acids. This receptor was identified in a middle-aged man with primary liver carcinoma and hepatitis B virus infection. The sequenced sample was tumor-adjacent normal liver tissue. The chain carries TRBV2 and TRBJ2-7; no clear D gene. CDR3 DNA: TGTGTCAGCAAGGCCTACGAGCAGTACTTT. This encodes CVSKAYEQYF.